The 3 T cell receptor beta chains presented below share a single source sample, sequenced in a study of blood T cell repertoires in COVID-19. The table came from immunoSEQ multiplex PCR; TCRdb's copy has only in-frame clones and leaves some out. The sample records about 280,000 clones, around 88% being singletons. The sample was PBMCs or T cells enriched from blood (not recorded which). The receptors come from a woman between 35 and 50 years old who had recovered from COVID-19.

This clone was observed a handful of times. The chain carries TRBV15 and TRBJ2-1; TRBD1 matches 7 bases. The CDR3 has 14 residues. Germline-derived CDR1 and CDR2 are LNHNV and YYDKDF (reference sequence). Trimming took 4 bases from V and 3 from J; bases not matched to a gene: 3. The CDR3 spells CATSTQGVYNEQFF. The CDR3 DNA sequence: TGTGCCACCAGCACGCAGGGGGTCTACAATGAGCAGTTCTTC.

J is TRBJ1-3 and V is TRBV3-1 (or the pseudogene TRBV3-2), with 8 bases matching TRBD1. The CDR3 consists of 14 residues. The trim removed 4 bases at V and 4 bases at J, leaving 3 bases unmatched. CDR1 and CDR2 (germline): LGHDT, YNNKEL (reference sequence). This CDR3 reads CASSRGQGGNTIYF. The DNA for the CDR3 is TGTGCCAGCAGCCGAGGACAGGGAGGAAACACCATATATTTT.

This chain uses TRBV11-1 with TRBJ2-1; 9 bases map to TRBD2. The CDR3 spans 15 residues. Germline V gene data show CDR1 as SGHAT and CDR2 as FQDESV (reference sequence). V gave up 8 bases and J gave up 7 bases; unmatched junction bases: 12. The CDR3 DNA is TGTGCCAGCTCCATCAGGGGCGGGAGGGTAAATGAGCAGTTCTTC. Its protein is CASSIRGGRVNEQFF. The full variable domain, rest sourced from reference TRBV11-1 and TRBJ2-1, is EAEVAQSPRYKITEKSQAVAFWCDPISGHATLYWYRQILGQGPELLVQFQDESVVDDSQLPKDRFSAERLKGVDSTLKIQPAELGDSAMYLCASSIRGGRVNEQFFGPGTRLTVL.